This entry lists 5 T cell receptor beta chains sequenced from one sample in a study of T cells in Graves' hyperthyroidism and ophthalmopathy. TCR beta CDR3 region amplification was performed from RNA transcripts. First-round RT-PCR of the TCR CDR3 relied on the HTBI primer set. In TCRdb, the multiplex PCR reads were re-called with MiXCR into one record per CDR3 protein. The data contain 500,000 to 750,000 distinct CDR3 sequences, 15% to 19% of them seen just once; the ten biggest clones take up about 7%. The sample consisted of blood. Every receptor here comes from a woman in her thirties with Graves' hyperthyroidism.

The chain uses TRBV30 and TRBJ1-1; no firm D call. Trimming took 2 bases from V and 1 from J, leaving 5 bases between them. Per the germline V gene, CDR1 is GTSNPN and CDR2 is SVGIG (reference sequence). There are 12 residues in the CDR3. The CDR3 DNA sequence: TGTGCCTGGAGTACTCGGAACACTGAAGCTTTCTTT. It codes for CAWSTRNTEAFF.

The table lists this clonotype with many counts. The rearrangement uses TRBV7-2 and TRBJ2-3, with D maybe TRBD1 (5 bases). The germline V gene encodes CDR1 SGHTA and CDR2 FQGNSA. The CDR3 consists of 17 residues. V lost 5 bases and J 10 bases, leaving 28 bases between the germline ends. Here the CDR3 DNA reads TGTGCCAGCAGCCCCCCACAGGCCCGTCCCCCATCGCAAGCGCAGTATTTT. Encoded protein: CASSPPQARPPSQAQYF.

The rearrangement links TRBV9 to TRBJ2-3; D is ambiguous. This CDR3 has 13 residues. CDR1 and CDR2 (germline): SGDLS, YYNGEE. The germline V and J ends were trimmed by 2 bases and 2 bases, with 6 bases remaining between them. DNA for the CDR3: TGTGCCAGCAGCGTTTGGGCCACAGATACGCAGTATTTT. Protein product: CASSVWATDTQYF.

The chain carries TRBV20-1 and TRBJ2-6, with a weak D call TRBD2 (6 bases). Trimming took off 4 bases at V and 1 base at J, with 14 bases between the two ends. CDR1 DFQATT and CDR2 SNEGSKA come from the germline V gene (reference sequence). This CDR3 is 16 amino acids long. CDR3 sequence reads: CSAKGGQPSGANVLTF. The CDR3 DNA is TGCAGTGCTAAGGGAGGACAACCTTCTGGGGCCAACGTCCTGACTTTC.

On this clonotype: Being one base from a much bigger clone, this may be a read error. It is likely a read error, because the conserved phenylalanine at the end of the CDR3 is missing. The rearrangement links TRBV3-1 to TRBJ2-1; D not resolved. V was clipped by 0 bases and J by 4 bases, with 7 bases between them. Germline CDR1 and CDR2: LGHDT and YNNKEL (reference sequence). The CDR3 totals 14 residues. CDR3 loop: CASSQEAAYNEQFS. In DNA form, the CDR3 reads TGTGCCAGCAGCCAAGAGGCGGCTTACAATGAGCAGTTCTCC.